This entry concerns a single T cell receptor beta chain. Antigen unknown. This entry belongs to a study of shared clonotypes between healthy human individuals. The V end lost 7 bases, the J end lost 3 bases, and 16 bases lay between the germline ends. From germline, CDR1 is SGHRS and CDR2 YFSETQ. The CDR3 is 14 amino acids. The method was immunoSEQ multiplex PCR; TCRdb's version includes in-frame clones alone and lacks a portion of them. The table has about 960,000 clones, about 80% seen once. Notes on the study in general: Naive CD4 clonotypes overlapped across several donors at around 4.7%.

Material for sequencing was memory CD4+ T cells sorted from blood. The subset denotes: CD45RA-negative fraction. This TCR came from a man in his late teens or twenties in good health. The chain joins TRBV5-1 to TRBJ1-2, with D perhaps TRBD1 (6 bases). The CDR3 protein is CASSRGGMDYGYTF. CDR3 nucleotide sequence: TGCGCCAGCTCCCGAGGGGGTATGGACTATGGCTACACCTTC.